This TCR beta chain comes out of a study of blood T cell repertoires in COVID-19. Study context: Samples of COVID-19 (acute and convalescent) were obtained from the United States, Italy and Spain. From T cells, B-cell-depleted T cells, or PBMCs came the material, which was cDNA or gDNA.

In the original analysis: Amplified reference gene primers provided the basis for estimating nucleated cell counts. Libraries were prepared by immunoSEQ multiplex PCR; TCRdb keeps only in-frame clonotypes and omits some of them. The D gene and trimming were derived from the DNA, and the V and J assignments and clone size from that table. The table includes about 250,000 clones, about 80% detected once. The sequencing sample was made of peripheral blood. The source of this sequence is a woman aged 80 or older with active or convalescent COVID-19.

CDR3 sequence: CASSYSRQSSYEQYF. CDR3 coding DNA: TGTGCCAGCAGTTACTCCCGACAGAGCTCCTACGAGCAGTACTTC. The V and J genes are TRBV6-5 and TRBJ2-7; D might be TRBD1 (5 bases). The germline V and J ends were trimmed by 0 bases and 0 bases, with 9 bases remaining between them. CDR1 is MNHEY, CDR2 SVGAGI, per germline. The CDR3 sequence is 15 residues long.